This T cell receptor beta chain was recovered during a study of blood T cell repertoires in COVID-19. Across the study: From the United States, Italy and Spain came samples of acute and convalescent COVID-19. T cells, B-cell-depleted T cells, or PBMCs provided the cDNA or gDNA that served as material.

In the source study's methods: How many nucleated cells were present was estimated from reference gene primer amplification. Sequencing was performed with immunoSEQ multiplex PCR; in TCRdb, only in-frame clones are kept and a portion is missing. V and J calls and clone size are copied from that table; D and trimming were computed from the DNA. The sample records tens of thousands of clones, about four fifths being singletons. The CDR3 extends over 13 amino acids. The V and J ends lost 0 bases and 8 bases respectively, with 8 bases between them. Germline CDR1 MNHEY, CDR2 SVGEGT. The sample comprised peripheral blood. This chain uses TRBV6-2 or TRBV6-3 with TRBJ2-1; D unresolved. This TCR derives from a man between 60 and 75 years old with active COVID-19. The CDR3 nucleotides are TGTGCCAGCAGTTACTCTAAGCCCCATGAGCAGTTCTTC. Protein product: CASSYSKPHEQFF.